This TCR beta chain stems from a study of CD8+ T cells in alopecia areata. After isolation, RNA underwent reverse transcription to generate cDNA as the sequencing template. Profiling relied on immunoSEQ multiplex PCR, and the TCRdb table lists in-frame clones only, not all of them. Here the sample spans approximately 89,000 clones, roughly 51% being singletons. The CDR3 totals 16 residues. Per germline, CDR1 SGHAT and CDR2 FQNNGV. V was clipped by 1 base and J by 4 bases; unmatched bases: 6. The chain employs TRBV11-2 and TRBJ2-3; TRBD2 agrees at 9 bases. The source of this sequence is a human donor with alopecia areata. The sample comprised NKG2D-high CD8+ T cells sorted from blood. CDR3 bases: TGTGCCAGCAGCTTAGCAGGTAGCGGGAGCTCAGATACGCAGTATTTT. Encoded protein: CASSLAGSGSSDTQYF.